The 25 T cell receptor beta chains below were found in one sample sequenced in a study of blood T cell repertoires in COVID-19. Data came from immunoSEQ multiplex PCR; TCRdb stores just in-frame clones and leaves some out. This sample has some 320,000 clones, with 85% to 95% found just once. The sample comprised PBMCs or T cells enriched from blood (not recorded which). The receptors originated from a woman in her twenties or thirties who had been exposed to COVID-19.

This clone was detected once. The chain recombines TRBV6-4 with TRBJ2-6; TRBD1 is a possible D gene (5 bases). Trimming pared 3 bases from V and 2 bases from J, leaving 8 bases between. This CDR3 is 15 amino acids long. Germline V gives CDR1 MRHNA, CDR2 SNTAGT. Here the CDR3 DNA reads TGTGCCAGCAGTGATGAAGGGGCTGGGGCCAACGTCCTGACTTTC. As protein: CASSDEGAGANVLTF.

The V gene is TRBV12-5, the J gene TRBJ1-6, with a tentative D call TRBD1 (5 bases). V lost 0 bases to trimming and J lost 5 bases, with 17 bases between them. The length of the CDR3 is 18 residues. Germline V gene data show CDR1 as LGHNT and CDR2 as FRNRAP. The CDR3 loop is CASGLVKWSRADNSPLHF. CDR3 bases: TGTGCTAGTGGTTTGGTAAAATGGAGCAGGGCGGATAATTCACCCCTCCACTTT.

The V gene is TRBV19, the J gene TRBJ1-1; TRBD1 might be the D (6 bases). CDR1 is LNHDA, CDR2 SQIVND, per germline (reference sequence). The CDR3 totals 16 residues. With 0 bases removed from V and 2 bases from J, the gap between germline ends came to 13 bases. The DNA of the CDR3 is TGTGCCAGTAGTATAGATCCCCGGGACATTAACACTGAAGCTTTCTTT. This codes for CASSIDPRDINTEAFF.

By sample fraction, this clone is medium-sized (0.01 to 0.1%). The chain couples TRBV7-9 to TRBJ1-1; 10 bases are shared with TRBD1. This CDR3 is 15 amino acids long. V lost 1 base, J lost 4 bases, and 3 bases stayed unmatched. Looked up from germline, CDR1 is SEHNR and CDR2 is FQNEAQ (reference sequence). CDR3 region: CASSLEGTGVTEAFF. The DNA of the CDR3 is TGTGCCAGCAGCTTAGAAGGGACAGGGGTCACTGAAGCTTTCTTT. Full variable domain (outside the CDR3, taken from reference TRBV7-9 and TRBJ1-1): DTGVSQNPRHKITKRGQNVTFRCDPISEHNRLYWYRQTLGQGPEFLTYFQNEAQLEKSRLLSDRFSAERPKGSFSTLEIQRTEQGDSAMYLCASSLEGTGVTEAFFGQGTRLTVV.

This chain links TRBV5-4 with TRBJ1-2; the D gene is possibly TRBD1 (5 bases). CDR1 and CDR2 from the germline V gene are SGHNT and YYREEE (reference sequence). This CDR3 contains 14 residues. The V and J ends lost 0 bases and 6 bases respectively, with 12 bases between them. The CDR3 DNA is TGTGCCAGCAGCTTGGTCGGGGGACTCAATGGCTACACCTTC. This sequence encodes CASSLVGGLNGYTF. Using reference TRBV5-4 and TRBJ1-2 for the parts outside the CDR3, the full variable domain is ETGVTQSPTHLIKTRGQQVTLRCSSQSGHNTVSWYQQALGQGPQFIFQYYREEENGRGNFPPRFSGLQFPNYSSELNVNALELDDSALYLCASSLVGGLNGYTFGSGTRLTVV.

The chain couples TRBV11-3 to TRBJ2-7; the match to TRBD1 covers 7 bases. This CDR3 contains 14 residues. V gave up 6 bases and J gave up 2 bases; unmatched junction bases: 7. Germline lookup yields CDR1 SGHNT and CDR2 YENEEA. The CDR3: CASRSGTETYEQYF. The CDR3 DNA reads TGTGCCAGCAGGTCCGGGACAGAGACCTACGAGCAGTACTTC.

A few counts support this clone. V is TRBV19 and J is TRBJ2-7; 7 bases are a match to TRBD1. The CDR3 spans 14 residues. Losses at the gene ends were 2 bases for V and 5 bases for J; bases not matched to a gene: 6. Looked up from germline, CDR1 is LNHDA and CDR2 is SQIVND (reference sequence). DNA of the CDR3: TGTGCCAGTAGTATACCCGGGACAGAAAACGAGCAGTACTTC. Translating gives CASSIPGTENEQYF.

The chain joins TRBV9 to TRBJ2-7; no firm D call. V gave up 1 base and J gave up 2 bases, with 10 bases separating them. Per germline, CDR1 SGDLS and CDR2 YYNGEE. The CDR3 has 14 residues. The CDR3 here is CASSVLDHPYEQYF. DNA of the CDR3: TGTGCCAGCAGCGTATTAGATCATCCCTACGAGCAGTACTTC.

The rearrangement links TRBV6-5 to TRBJ1-5, with D possibly TRBD1 on 6 matching bases. V was trimmed by 5 bases and J by 3 bases, leaving 14 bases between them. Germline lookup yields CDR1 MNHEY and CDR2 SVGAGI. The CDR3 loop spans 15 amino acids. The CDR3 loop is CASSKQGMANQPQHF. The CDR3 DNA follows: TGTGCCAGCAGTAAACAGGGAATGGCCAATCAGCCCCAGCATTTT.

The chain carries TRBV3-1 (or the pseudogene TRBV3-2) and TRBJ1-4, with D unclear. CDR1 LGHDT and CDR2 YNNKEL come from the germline V gene (reference sequence). The CDR3 runs to 13 residues. The V end lost 4 bases, the J end lost 7 bases, and 10 bases lay between the germline ends. Written as DNA, the CDR3 is TGTGCCAGCAGCCTAAACCCGGGTGAAAAACTGTTTTTT. This sequence encodes CASSLNPGEKLFF.

This sequence joins TRBV9 and TRBJ1-4; D ambiguous. CDR1 is SGDLS, CDR2 YYNGEE, per germline. Trimming cost V 3 bases and J 0 bases, with 15 bases left between them. CDR3 length: 17 amino acids. For the CDR3, the DNA is TGTGCCAGCAGCGACTCTCGGGGAACAGCAACTAATGAAAAACTGTTTTTT. Encoded protein: CASSDSRGTATNEKLFF.

The chain combines TRBV2 with TRBJ2-1; 8 positions match TRBD2. CDR3 length equals 13 residues. Germline CDR1 reads SNHLY; CDR2 reads FYNNEI. The V segment lost 6 bases and the J segment 8 bases; nucleotides outside the gene matches: 6. The CDR3 region has the DNA TGTGCCAGCAGGGCGGGGGGTTTAGATGAGCAGTTCTTC. This translates into CASRAGGLDEQFF.

This clone appeared once. CDR3 sequence reads: CASSQESRYEQYF. CDR3 sequence (DNA): TGTGCCAGCAGCCAAGAAAGCCGGTACGAGCAGTACTTC. The rearrangement uses TRBV3-1 (or the pseudogene TRBV3-2) and TRBJ2-7; D is unresolved. Trimming took 0 bases from V and 4 from J, leaving 7 bases between them. This CDR3 has 13 amino acids. The germline CDR1 and CDR2 sequences are LGHDT and YNNKEL (reference sequence).

V and J are TRBV3-1 (or the pseudogene TRBV3-2) and TRBJ1-2; 8 positions match TRBD1. From germline, CDR1 is LGHDT and CDR2 YNNKEL (reference sequence). V was clipped by 1 base and J by 2 bases; unmatched bases: 6. The CDR3 runs 16 residues. DNA for the CDR3: TGTGCCAGCAGCCAAGTGTCAGGGGGCGCGAACTATGGCTACACCTTC. Encoded protein: CASSQVSGGANYGYTF.

The gene calls are TRBV7-9 and TRBJ2-7; D gene ambiguous. V was cut by 3 bases and J by 4 bases, with 4 bases left in between. The CDR3 is 11 amino acids. Germline V lookup: CDR1 SEHNR, CDR2 FQNEAQ (reference sequence). The CDR3 here is CASSFVYEQYF. The CDR3 nucleotides read TGTGCCAGCAGCTTCGTTTACGAGCAGTACTTC.

The genes are TRBV3-1 (or the pseudogene TRBV3-2) and TRBJ2-5; TRBD2 matches at 8 bases. The CDR3 consists of 16 residues. Germline V gene sequence: CDR1 LGHDT, CDR2 YNNKEL (reference sequence). V lost 0 bases and J lost 2; bases outside the gene matches: 5. The CDR3, as DNA: TGTGCCAGCAGCCAAGATTGGGCTAGCGGGCAAGAGACCCAGTACTTC. Its protein is CASSQDWASGQETQYF.

Only one count was recorded for this clone. The gene calls are TRBV30 and TRBJ2-4, with a possible D match to TRBD1 (6 bases). V lost 0 bases, J lost 0 bases, and 15 bases lay in between. Per the germline V gene, CDR1 is GTSNPN and CDR2 is SVGIG (reference sequence). The CDR3 has 17 amino acids. In DNA form, the CDR3 reads TGTGCCTGGAGTGTACTTGGACAGCCTTTAGCCAAAAACATTCAGTACTTC. Amino acid sequence: CAWSVLGQPLAKNIQYF.

This clone came up once. The V call is TRBV30, the J call TRBJ2-5, with 7 nucleotides matching TRBD1. The CDR3 covers 14 residues. Germline V CDR1 and CDR2: GTSNPN, SVGIG (reference sequence). With V trimmed by 0 bases and J by 2 bases, 3 bases remained unmatched. DNA of the CDR3: TGTGCCTGGAGTGTAGGGGGCCCTCAAGAGACCCAGTACTTC. It translates to CAWSVGGPQETQYF.

The J gene is TRBJ2-7, the V gene TRBV7-6; 8 nucleotides align to TRBD1. This CDR3 contains 13 residues. The germline V gene has CDR1 SGHVS and CDR2 FNYEAQ. The junction had 6 bases not matched to a gene; V was cut back by 6 bases and J by 5 bases. CDR3 region: CASSIGQGDEQYF. DNA for the CDR3: TGTGCCAGCAGTATTGGACAGGGTGACGAGCAGTACTTC.

The rearrangement joins TRBV5-5 to TRBJ1-2; TRBD1 agrees at 9 bases. Germline V gives CDR1 SGHKS, CDR2 YYEKEE (reference sequence). There are 15 residues in the CDR3. Trimming at V came to 2 bases and at J to 1 base, leaving 3 bases not matched to a gene. CDR3 amino acids: CASSLLGQGNYGYTF. The CDR3 DNA is TGTGCCAGCAGCTTATTGGGACAGGGTAACTATGGCTACACCTTC.

The chain joins TRBV9 to TRBJ1-2; D perhaps matches TRBD1 (5 bases). The V end lost 0 bases, the J end lost 3 bases, and 6 bases lay between the germline ends. This CDR3 spans 13 amino acids. Germline lookup yields CDR1 SGDLS and CDR2 YYNGEE. The chain's CDR3 is CASSVEQDYGYTF. The CDR3 bases are TGTGCCAGCAGCGTAGAACAGGACTATGGCTACACCTTC.

This clone was picked up one time. The chain is built from TRBV19 and TRBJ1-4; TRBD1 aligns across 8 bases. The CDR3 sequence is 15 residues long. Trimming cost V 5 bases and J 6 bases; bases outside gene matches: 8. Germline CDR1 is LNHDA and CDR2 is SQIVND (reference sequence). CDR3 coding DNA: TGTGCCAGTAGTCCCCTCAGGGGGCAAGATGAAAAACTGTTTTTT. Amino acid sequence: CASSPLRGQDEKLFF. The complete variable domain, with remaining parts taken from reference TRBV19 and TRBJ1-4, reads DGGITQSPKYLFRKEGQNVTLSCEQNLNHDAMYWYRQDPGQGLRLIYYSQIVNDFQKGDIAEGYSVSREKKESFPLTVTSAQKNPTAFYLCASSPLRGQDEKLFFGSGTQLSVL.

V and J are TRBV7-9 and TRBJ1-2, with 7 bases that match TRBD1. The CDR3 runs to 14 residues. CDR1 is SEHNR and CDR2 is FQNEAQ in the germline V gene (reference sequence). The V segment lost 0 bases and the J segment 3 bases; nucleotides outside the gene matches: 1. The CDR3: CASSLAGTDYGYTF. CDR3 DNA sequence: TGTGCCAGCAGCTTAGCGGGGACAGACTATGGCTACACCTTC.

This clone was seen just once. The genes are TRBV4-2 and TRBJ1-2, with unresolved D. V was pared by 6 bases and J by 3 bases, with 14 bases between. The CDR3 extends over 14 amino acids. Germline V gives CDR1 LGHNA, CDR2 YNFKEQ. Here the CDR3 DNA reads TGTGCCAGCAGGGGAGTTTTGCAGGACTATGGCTACACCTTC. Protein product: CASRGVLQDYGYTF.

This rearrangement joins TRBV2 to TRBJ1-5; 8 bases fit TRBD1. J was trimmed by 2 bases and V by 5 bases; bases with no gene match: 2. In germline, CDR1 is SNHLY, CDR2 FYNNEI. The CDR3 is made up of 14 amino acids. In DNA form, the CDR3 reads TGTGCCAGCAGTTCGGACAGGGGCAATCAGCCCCAGCATTTT. Protein product: CASSSDRGNQPQHF.